Each of the 18 T cell receptor beta chains below was sequenced from the same sample in a study of cytomegalovirus exposure and HLA in healthy donors. PCR was performed using 60 Vbeta and 13 Jbeta primers. The table came from immunoSEQ multiplex PCR; TCRdb's copy has only in-frame clones and leaves some out. The data contain about 100,000 clones, under 90% of them seen just once; the ten biggest clones take up about 3.9%. The specimen was PBMCs. Receptor source: an older woman in good health and CMV-seropositive.

The chain joins TRBV5-6 to TRBJ2-3, with D possibly being TRBD2 (6 bases). The ends were cut back, 8 bases at V and 5 bases at J, with 27 bases in the middle. CDR3 length: 17 amino acids. The germline V gene has CDR1 SGHDT and CDR2 YYEEEE. CDR3 coding DNA: TGTGCCAGTATACTACTAGCAAGTGGAACTATGGGAGATACGCAGTATTTT. Its translation: CASILLASGTMGDTQYF.

This sequence joins TRBV18 and TRBJ1-4, with a tentative D call TRBD1 (6 bases). Germline V gives CDR1 KGHSH, CDR2 LQKENI. V was cut by 4 bases and J by 7 bases, with 10 bases left in between. CDR3 length equals 13 residues. The CDR3 DNA sequence: TGTGCCAGCTCACGGGGGCGAGGTGAAAAACTGTTTTTT. Amino acid sequence: CASSRGRGEKLFF.

V and J are TRBV7-9 and TRBJ2-1; TRBD2 agrees at 11 bases. Per germline, CDR1 SEHNR and CDR2 FQNEAQ (reference sequence). With V trimmed by 7 bases and J by 4 bases, 18 bases remained unmatched. The length of the CDR3 is 19 residues. CDR3 bases: TGTGCCAGCACCGGCGGAGGCAAAGAGGGACTAGCGGTTTACAATGAGCAGTTCTTC. Amino acid sequence: CASTGGGKEGLAVYNEQFF.

A single count supports this clone. V usage is TRBV30 and J usage is TRBJ1-6; D unclear. This CDR3 region has 13 residues. Germline V gene lookup returns CDR1 GTSNPN and CDR2 SVGIG (reference sequence). V lost 3 bases and J lost 6, with 9 bases in between. The DNA for the CDR3 is TGTGCCTGGAGCACTAGACGTAATTCACCCCTCCACTTT. Translated: CAWSTRRNSPLHF. The full variable domain, with the rest looked up from reference TRBV30 and TRBJ1-6, is SQTIHQWPATLVQPVGSPLSLECTVEGTSNPNLYWYRQAAGRGLQLLFYSVGIGQISSEVPQNLSASRPQDRQFILSSKKLLLSDSGFYLCAWSTRRNSPLHFGNGTRLTVT.

This sequence joins TRBV5-1 and TRBJ1-2; D not certain. V lost 0 bases and J 0 bases, leaving 6 bases between the germline ends. The germline V gene encodes CDR1 SGHRS and CDR2 YFSETQ. The CDR3 length is 14 residues. The CDR3 region has the DNA TGCGCCAGCAGCTTGGACAGTACTAACTATGGCTACACCTTC. This gives the protein CASSLDSTNYGYTF.

This rearrangement joins TRBV6-4 to TRBJ1-2; 10 bases match TRBD1. Germline CDR1 MRHNA, CDR2 SNTAGT. The CDR3 totals 14 residues. The junction had 4 bases not matched to a gene; V was cut back by 5 bases and J by 4 bases. Written as DNA, the CDR3 is TGTGCCAGCAGTCCCGACAGGGGGCCCTATGGCTACACCTTC. Its protein is CASSPDRGPYGYTF.

This sequence joins TRBV23-1 and TRBJ2-7; D remains ambiguous. TRBV23-1 is reported as an ORF; its role is uncertain. Between the trimmed V and J ends, which lost 0 bases and 7 bases, there was a span of 16 bases. This CDR3 region has 15 residues. Here the CDR3 reads CASSQSPPPKIEQYF. CDR3 sequence (DNA): TGCGCCAGCAGTCAATCACCACCCCCTAAAATAGAGCAGTACTTC.

The V and J genes are TRBV5-6 and TRBJ2-5; D possibly corresponds to TRBD2 (7 bases). Germline V lookup: CDR1 SGHDT, CDR2 YYEEEE. The length of the CDR3 is 15 residues. V was shortened by 4 bases and J by 1 base, with 14 bases between the two germline ends. CDR3 loop: CASSHPAGAQETQYF. The CDR3 coding sequence is TGTGCCAGCAGCCACCCCGCGGGGGCCCAAGAGACCCAGTACTTC.

This rearrangement joins TRBV14 to TRBJ1-1; perhaps TRBD1 as D (6 bases). The CDR3 length is 13 residues. Germline assignment: CDR1 SGHDN and CDR2 FVKESK. The ends were cut back, 4 bases at V and 4 bases at J, with 10 bases in the middle. Here the CDR3 DNA reads TGTGCCAGCAGCCCTGGCAGGGGCACTGAAGCTTTCTTT. It is translated as CASSPGRGTEAFF.

The genes are TRBV5-1 and TRBJ2-7; TRBD1 matches 7 bases. CDR1 SGHRS and CDR2 YFSETQ come from the germline V gene. The trim removed 0 bases at V and 2 bases at J, leaving 2 bases unmatched. The length of the CDR3 is 14 residues. The CDR3 nucleotides read TGCGCCAGCAGCTTGGAACAGGGGCCCTACGAGCAGTACTTC. As protein: CASSLEQGPYEQYF. Filled out from reference TRBV5-1 and TRBJ2-7, the complete variable domain reads KAGVTQTPRYLIKTRGQQVTLSCSPISGHRSVSWYQQTPGQGLQFLFEYFSETQRNKGNFPGRFSGRQFSNSRSEMNVSTLELGDSALYLCASSLEQGPYEQYFGPGTRLTVT.

This clone has just one count. The chain employs TRBV10-3 and TRBJ2-7; maybe TRBD1 (5 bases). Trimming stripped 4 bases from V and 2 bases from J, with 9 bases between. Germline CDR1 reads ENHRY; CDR2 reads SYGVKD. The CDR3 length is 13 residues. The CDR3 loop is CAISADRTYEQYF. In DNA, the CDR3 is TGTGCCATCAGTGCCGACAGAACCTACGAGCAGTACTTC.

The chain is built from TRBV14 and TRBJ1-2, with D possibly being TRBD1 (5 bases). The CDR3 runs to 15 residues. Trimming pared 0 bases from V and 4 bases from J, leaving 12 bases between. CDR1 is SGHDN and CDR2 is FVKESK in the germline V gene. The CDR3 nucleotides are TGTGCCAGCAGCCAAGATCTGTGGGGCGCCTATGGCTACACCTTC. Translating it yields CASSQDLWGAYGYTF.

This sequence joins TRBV5-6 and TRBJ2-1; 7 nucleotides match TRBD1. V lost 4 bases, J lost 9 bases, and 4 bases stayed unmatched. The CDR3 covers 12 residues. Germline CDR1 SGHDT, CDR2 YYEEEE. CDR3 sequence reads: CASSVTGVEQFF. The CDR3 DNA follows: TGTGCCAGCAGCGTTACAGGGGTTGAGCAGTTCTTC.

This clone was seen once. The rearrangement uses TRBV19 and TRBJ2-7, with D possibly TRBD2 on 6 matching bases. Germline values: CDR1 LNHDA, CDR2 SQIVND (reference sequence). V gave up 7 bases and J gave up 1 base, with 17 bases separating them. The CDR3 length is 15 residues. The CDR3 DNA sequence: TGTGCCAGTACCAGGGAGCGGGCCGATTCCTACGAGCAGTACTTC. It translates to CASTRERADSYEQYF.

This chain links TRBV7-6 with TRBJ1-3, with a weak D call TRBD1 (5 bases). This CDR3 comprises 17 residues. Trimming pared 1 base from V and 0 bases from J, leaving 13 bases between. Germline CDR1 and CDR2: SGHVS and FNYEAQ. The CDR3 bases are TGTGCCAGCAGCTTAGGGGGCGGCGCCTACTCTGGAAACACCATATATTTT. Translation: CASSLGGGAYSGNTIYF.

The chain links TRBV21-1 to TRBJ2-1; TRBD2 is the table's D call, not checked against the DNA. TRBV21-1 is annotated as a pseudogene. CDR3 length equals 18 residues. CDR3 nucleotide sequence: TGTGCCAGCCGCTATGAGACTAGCGGGCGCCCGATGAACAATGAGCAGTTCTTC. Amino acids: CASRYETSGRPMNNEQFF.

This sequence joins TRBV28 and TRBJ1-2; D is perhaps TRBD1 (5 bases). Trimming left V 6 bases short and J 8 bases short, with 13 bases between. The CDR3 sequence is 12 residues long. The germline V gene has CDR1 MDHEN and CDR2 SYDVKM. CDR3 nucleotide sequence: TGTGCCAGCAGAAAATCGGGACTGGGCTACACCTTC. This codes for CASRKSGLGYTF.

The rearrangement links TRBV9 to TRBJ1-3; D is perhaps TRBD1 (6 bases). Germline CDR1 reads SGDLS; CDR2 reads YYNGEE. Trimming shortened V by 4 bases and J by 0 bases, and 8 bases separated the two germline ends. The CDR3 contains 14 residues. The CDR3 DNA reads TGTGCCAGCAGCTCACAGGGCTCTGGAAACACCATATATTTT. It specifies CASSSQGSGNTIYF.